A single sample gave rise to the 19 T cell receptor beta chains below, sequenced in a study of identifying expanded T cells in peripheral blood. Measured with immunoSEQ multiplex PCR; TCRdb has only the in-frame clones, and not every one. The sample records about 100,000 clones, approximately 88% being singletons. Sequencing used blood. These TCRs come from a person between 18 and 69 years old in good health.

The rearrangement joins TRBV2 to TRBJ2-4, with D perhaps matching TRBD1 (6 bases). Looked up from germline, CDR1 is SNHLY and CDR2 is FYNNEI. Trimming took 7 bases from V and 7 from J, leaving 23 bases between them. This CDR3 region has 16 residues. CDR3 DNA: TGTGCCAGCAATCCGGGACATACTAAATCCGGGAACATTCAGTACTTC. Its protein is CASNPGHTKSGNIQYF. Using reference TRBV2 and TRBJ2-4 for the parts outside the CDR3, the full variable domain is EPEVTQTPSHQVTQMGQEVILRCVPISNHLYFYWYRQILGQKVEFLVSFYNNEISEKSEIFDDQFSVERPDGSNFTLKIRSTKLEDSAMYFCASNPGHTKSGNIQYFGAGTRLSVL.

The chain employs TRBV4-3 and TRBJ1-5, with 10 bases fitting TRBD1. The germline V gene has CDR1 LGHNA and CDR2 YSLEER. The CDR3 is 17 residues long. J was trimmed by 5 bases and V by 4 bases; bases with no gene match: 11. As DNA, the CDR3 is TGCGCCAGCAGCCTGCATTGGGACAGGGGTTCCCATCAGCCCCAGCATTTT. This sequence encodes CASSLHWDRGSHQPQHF.

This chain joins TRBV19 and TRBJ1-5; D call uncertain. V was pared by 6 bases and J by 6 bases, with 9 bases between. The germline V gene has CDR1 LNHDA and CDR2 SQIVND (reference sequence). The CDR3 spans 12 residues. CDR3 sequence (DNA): TGTGCCAGTAGCCTTCATGGTCAGCCCCAGCATTTT. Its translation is CASSLHGQPQHF.

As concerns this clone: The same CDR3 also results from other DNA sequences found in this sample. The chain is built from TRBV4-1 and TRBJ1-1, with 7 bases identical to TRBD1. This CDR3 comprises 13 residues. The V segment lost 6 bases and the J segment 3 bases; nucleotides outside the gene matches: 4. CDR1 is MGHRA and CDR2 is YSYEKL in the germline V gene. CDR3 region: CASSLTGDTEAFF. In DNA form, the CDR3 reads TGCGCCAGCAGTCTTACAGGGGACACTGAAGCTTTCTTT.

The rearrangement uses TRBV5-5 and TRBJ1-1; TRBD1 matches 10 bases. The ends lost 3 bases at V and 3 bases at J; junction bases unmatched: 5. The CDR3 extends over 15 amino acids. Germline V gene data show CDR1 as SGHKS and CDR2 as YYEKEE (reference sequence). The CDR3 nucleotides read TGTGCCAGCAGCTCTCCGGGACAGGGGTACACTGAAGCTTTCTTT. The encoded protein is CASSSPGQGYTEAFF.

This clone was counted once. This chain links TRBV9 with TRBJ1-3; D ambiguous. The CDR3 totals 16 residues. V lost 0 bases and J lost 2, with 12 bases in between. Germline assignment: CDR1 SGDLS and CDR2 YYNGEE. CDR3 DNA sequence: TGTGCCAGCAGCGTAGATGGCCCAGAAACTGGAAACACCATATATTTT. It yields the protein CASSVDGPETGNTIYF.

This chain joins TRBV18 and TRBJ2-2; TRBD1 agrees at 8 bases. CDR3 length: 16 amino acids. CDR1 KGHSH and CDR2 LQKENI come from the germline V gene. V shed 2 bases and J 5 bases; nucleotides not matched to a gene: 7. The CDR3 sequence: CASSPIRTGRTGELFF. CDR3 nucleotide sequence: TGTGCCAGCTCACCAATCAGGACAGGGAGGACCGGGGAGCTGTTTTTT.

The CDR3 nucleotides read TGTGCCAGCAGCCAGGCCCGAAGGACAGATACGCAGTATTTT. Residues: CASSQARRTDTQYF. V usage is TRBV14 and J usage is TRBJ2-3, with D unclear. V was shortened by 3 bases and J by 3 bases, with 10 bases between the two germline ends. The V gene's germline CDR1 is SGHDN and CDR2 FVKESK. The CDR3 covers 14 residues.

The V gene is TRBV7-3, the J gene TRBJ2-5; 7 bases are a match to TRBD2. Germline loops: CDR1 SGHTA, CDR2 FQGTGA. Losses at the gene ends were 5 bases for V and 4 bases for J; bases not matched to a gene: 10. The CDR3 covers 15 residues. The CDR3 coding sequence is TGTGCCAGCAGCCAAACAGGACTAGTCACAGAGACCCAGTACTTC. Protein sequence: CASSQTGLVTETQYF.

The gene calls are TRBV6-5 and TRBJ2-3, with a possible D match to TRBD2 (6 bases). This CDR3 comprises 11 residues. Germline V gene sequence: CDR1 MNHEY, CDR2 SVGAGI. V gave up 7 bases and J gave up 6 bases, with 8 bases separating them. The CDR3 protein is CASMAGDTQYF. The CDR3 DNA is TGTGCCAGCATGGCGGGGGATACGCAGTATTTT.

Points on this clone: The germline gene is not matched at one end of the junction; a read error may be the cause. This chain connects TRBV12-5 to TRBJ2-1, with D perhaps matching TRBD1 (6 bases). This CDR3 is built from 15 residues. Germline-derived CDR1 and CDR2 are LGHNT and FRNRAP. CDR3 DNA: TGTGCTAGTGGGTTGGGGGCGAGTTCCTACAATGAGCAGTTCTTC. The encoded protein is CASGLGASSYNEQFF.

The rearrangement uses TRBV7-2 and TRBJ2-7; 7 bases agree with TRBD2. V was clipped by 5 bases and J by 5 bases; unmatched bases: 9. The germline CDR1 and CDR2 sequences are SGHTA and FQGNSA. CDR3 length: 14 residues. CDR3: CASSPGLEWHEQYF. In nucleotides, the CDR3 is TGTGCCAGCAGCCCCGGACTAGAGTGGCACGAGCAGTACTTC.

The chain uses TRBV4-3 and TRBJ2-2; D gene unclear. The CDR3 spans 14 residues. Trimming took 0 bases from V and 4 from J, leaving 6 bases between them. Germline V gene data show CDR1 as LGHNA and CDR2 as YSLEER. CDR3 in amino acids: CASSQEWGTGELFF. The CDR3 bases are TGCGCCAGCAGCCAAGAATGGGGCACCGGGGAGCTGTTTTTT.

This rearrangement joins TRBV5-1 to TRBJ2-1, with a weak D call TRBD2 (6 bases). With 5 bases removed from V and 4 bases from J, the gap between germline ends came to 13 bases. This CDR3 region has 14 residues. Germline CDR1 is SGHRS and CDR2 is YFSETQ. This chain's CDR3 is CASSLAKGYNEQFF. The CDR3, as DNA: TGCGCCAGCAGTCTAGCGAAAGGGTACAATGAGCAGTTCTTC.

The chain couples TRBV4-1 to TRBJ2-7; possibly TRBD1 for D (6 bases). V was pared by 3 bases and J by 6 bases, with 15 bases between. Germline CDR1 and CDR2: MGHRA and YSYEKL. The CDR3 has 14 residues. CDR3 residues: CASSHDRSPGEQYF. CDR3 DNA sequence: TGCGCCAGCAGCCACGACAGGTCCCCGGGCGAGCAGTACTTC.

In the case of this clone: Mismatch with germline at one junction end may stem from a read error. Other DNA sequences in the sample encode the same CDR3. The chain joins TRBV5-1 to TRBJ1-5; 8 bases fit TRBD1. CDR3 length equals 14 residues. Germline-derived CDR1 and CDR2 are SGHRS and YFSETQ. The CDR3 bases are TGCGCCAGCAGCCTCGGACAGGGAGATCAGCCCCAGCACTTT. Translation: CASSLGQGDQPQHF.

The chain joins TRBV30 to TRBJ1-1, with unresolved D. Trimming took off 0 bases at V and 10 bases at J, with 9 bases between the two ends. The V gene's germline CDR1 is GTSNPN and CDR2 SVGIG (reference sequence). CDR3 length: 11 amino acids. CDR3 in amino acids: CAWSVGSGAFF. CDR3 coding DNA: TGTGCCTGGAGTGTGGGTTCGGGAGCTTTCTTT.

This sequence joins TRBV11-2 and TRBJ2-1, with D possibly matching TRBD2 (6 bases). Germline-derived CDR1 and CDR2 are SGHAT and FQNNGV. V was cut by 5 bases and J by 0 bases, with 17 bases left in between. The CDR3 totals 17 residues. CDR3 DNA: TGTGCCAGCAGCCTCTTTCGGGGGACTGGCTCCTACAATGAGCAGTTCTTC. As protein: CASSLFRGTGSYNEQFF.

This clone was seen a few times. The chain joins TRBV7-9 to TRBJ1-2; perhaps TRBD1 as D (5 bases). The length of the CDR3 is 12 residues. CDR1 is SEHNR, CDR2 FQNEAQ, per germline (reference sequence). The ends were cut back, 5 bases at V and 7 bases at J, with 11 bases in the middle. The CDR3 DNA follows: TGTGCCAGCAGCCCTCAGGGCGTTGGCTACACCTTC. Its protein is CASSPQGVGYTF.